This TCR beta chain comes out of a study of T cells in Graves' hyperthyroidism and ophthalmopathy. The study's findings and limits: It was a median around 6 months before onset that the model predicted ophthalmopathy.

Germline V lookup: CDR1 LGHDT, CDR2 YNNKEL (reference sequence). This CDR3 has 10 residues. V shed 11 bases and J shed 7 bases, with 6 bases lying between them. The table lists this clonotype with many counts. The antigen is undetermined. Amplification yielded TCR beta CDR3 regions, with RNA transcripts as the source. RT-PCR in the first round (using the HTBI primer set) targeted the TCR CDR3. One entry per CDR3 protein, called by TCRdb with MiXCR from the multiplex PCR reads. The sample carries 300,000 to 450,000 distinct CDR3 sequences, approximately 14% recorded once. This clonotype was sampled from a woman aged 60-75 years with Graves' hyperthyroidism. The genes are TRBV3-1 and TRBJ1-6; D gene unclear. Sequencing was performed on blood. The CDR3 nucleotides are TGTGCCGCCGGAAATTCACCCCTCCACTTT. It specifies CAAGNSPLHF.